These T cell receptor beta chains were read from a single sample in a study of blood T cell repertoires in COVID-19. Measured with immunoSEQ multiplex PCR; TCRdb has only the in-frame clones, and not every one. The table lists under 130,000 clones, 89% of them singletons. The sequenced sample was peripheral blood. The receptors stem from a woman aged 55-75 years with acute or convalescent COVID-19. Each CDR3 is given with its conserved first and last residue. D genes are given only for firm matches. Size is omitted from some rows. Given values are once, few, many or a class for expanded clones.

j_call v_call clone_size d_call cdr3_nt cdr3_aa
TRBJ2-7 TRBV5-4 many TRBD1 TGTGCCAGCAGCCCTGACAGGGGGCGATACGAGCAGTACTTC CASSPDRGRYEQYF
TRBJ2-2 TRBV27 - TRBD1 TGTGCCAGCAGGCTCCGGGACAGGGGGCTTTTGACCGGGGAGCTGTTTTTT CASRLRDRGLLTGELFF
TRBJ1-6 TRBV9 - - TGTGCCAGCAGCGGACATGTTAATAATTCACCCCTCCACTTT CASSGHVNNSPLHF
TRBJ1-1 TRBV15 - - TGTGCCACCAGCAGAGAGGTTCGGGTCACTGAAGCTTTCTTT CATSREVRVTEAFF
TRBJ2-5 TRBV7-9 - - TGTGCCAGCAGCTCCGAGAGGGCCCAAGAGACCCAGTACTTC CASSSERAQETQYF
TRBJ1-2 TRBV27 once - TGTGCCAGCAGTGACCCCGGGAGACCCCTAGGGGGCTACACCTTC CASSDPGRPLGGYTF
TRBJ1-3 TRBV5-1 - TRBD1 TGCGCCAGCAGCTCAGGGGGAGGAAACACCATATATTTT CASSSGGGNTIYF
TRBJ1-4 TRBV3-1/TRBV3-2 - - TGTGCCAGCAGCCAAGACAGGGGCAATGAAAAACTGTTTTTT CASSQDRGNEKLFF
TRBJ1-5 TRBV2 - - TGTGCCAGCAGGGACAGTAGCCAGCCCCAGCATTTT CASRDSSQPQHF
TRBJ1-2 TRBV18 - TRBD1 TGTGCCAGCTCCCAAGGGACAGGTCTGTTGTATGGCTACACCTTC CASSQGTGLLYGYTF
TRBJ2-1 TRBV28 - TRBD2 TGTGCCAGCAGTCTCCAAACACTAGCGGGAGGTTACAATGAGCAGTTCTTC CASSLQTLAGGYNEQFF
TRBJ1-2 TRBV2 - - TGTGCCAGCAGTGAACGCGAGGGTGGAGGCTACACCTTC CASSEREGGGYTF
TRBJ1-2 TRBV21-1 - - TGTGCCAGCAGCTTCAAGGGAGGGGGGAATGGCTACACCTTC CASSFKGGGNGYTF
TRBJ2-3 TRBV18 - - TGTGCCAGCTTGACGCGGGGTGATACGCAGTATTTT CASLTRGDTQYF
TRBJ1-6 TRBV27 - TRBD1 TGTGCCAGCAGTTTGGGTCCCACAGGGGGCTCTTATAATTCACCCCTCCACTTT CASSLGPTGGSYNSPLHF
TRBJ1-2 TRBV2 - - TGTGCCAGCAAGGCCCGAGTTGGGTCGGGATACTATGGCTACACCTTC CASKARVGSGYYGYTF
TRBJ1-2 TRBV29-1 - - TGCAGCGTCACATCCGGGGTAGGCTATGGCTACACCTTC CSVTSGVGYGYTF
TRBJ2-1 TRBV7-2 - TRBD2 TGTGCCAGCAGCCCCCCCAGCGGGAGGGCCAATGAGCAGTTCTTC CASSPPSGRANEQFF
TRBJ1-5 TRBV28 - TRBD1 TGTGCCAGCAGTTCTCCAACAGGGGGCAATCAGCCCCAGCATTTT CASSSPTGGNQPQHF
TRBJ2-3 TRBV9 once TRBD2 TGTGCCAGCAGCGTAGGATCCGGGACTAGGGCAGATACGCAGTATTTT CASSVGSGTRADTQYF
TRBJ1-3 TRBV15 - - TGTGCCACCAGCAGGGACAGTCGCCTCCTCTCTGGAAACACCATATATTTT CATSRDSRLLSGNTIYF
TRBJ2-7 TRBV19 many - TGTGCCAGCAGTGGGGGGATTGGAGGGTACTACGAGCAGTACTTC CASSGGIGGYYEQYF
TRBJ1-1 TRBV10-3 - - TGTGCCATCCGCCAGGGGATAAACACTGAAGCTTTCTTT CAIRQGINTEAFF
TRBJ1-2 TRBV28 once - TGTGCCAGCCGAGGGCCAGGGAGGTGGTCGGGCTACACCTTC CASRGPGRWSGYTF
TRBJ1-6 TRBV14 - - TGTGCCAGCAGCCCTAGGCGGGGGAGCGATTCACCCCTCCACTTT CASSPRRGSDSPLHF
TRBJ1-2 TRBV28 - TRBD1 TGTGCCAGCAGAGAACAGGGGAACTATGGCTACACCTTC CASREQGNYGYTF
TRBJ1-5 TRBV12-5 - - TGTGCTAGTGGTTTGGTACAGGGCAATCAGCCCCAGCATTTT CASGLVQGNQPQHF
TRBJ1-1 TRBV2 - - TGTGCCAGCAGTGAAATGGGACTGGTGAACACTGAAGCTTTCTTT CASSEMGLVNTEAFF
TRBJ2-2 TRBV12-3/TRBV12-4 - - TGTGCCAGCAGCCTAACTAGACCCGGGGAGCTGTTTTTT CASSLTRPGELFF
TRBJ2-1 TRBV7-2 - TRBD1 TGTGCCAGCAGGAGGGACAGGGGGACCTACAATGAGCAGTTCTTC CASRRDRGTYNEQFF
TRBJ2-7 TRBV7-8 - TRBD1 TGTGCCAGCAGCTTAGGAGGGACAGGGAACGAGCAGTACTTC CASSLGGTGNEQYF
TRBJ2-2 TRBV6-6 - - TGTGCCAGCAGTTACCTCCTAGAAACCGGGGAGCTGTTTTTT CASSYLLETGELFF
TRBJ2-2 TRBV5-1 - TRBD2 TGCGCCAGCAGCTTGAGGGCTAGCGGATTGAACACCGGGGAGCTGTTTTTT CASSLRASGLNTGELFF
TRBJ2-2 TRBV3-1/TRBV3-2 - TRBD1 TGTGCCAGCAGCCTGACCGGGACAGGGGGCAGCGGGGAGCTGTTTTTT CASSLTGTGGSGELFF
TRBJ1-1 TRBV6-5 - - TGTGCCAGCAAAAACAACCAAAACACTGAAGCTTTCTTT CASKNNQNTEAFF
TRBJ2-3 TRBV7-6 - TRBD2 TGTGCCAGCAGCTCTCTAGCGGGAGGCCCCGCAGATACGCAGTATTTT CASSSLAGGPADTQYF
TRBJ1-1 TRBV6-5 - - TGTGCCAGCAGGACTGAGACAGGAAACACTGAAGCTTTCTTT CASRTETGNTEAFF
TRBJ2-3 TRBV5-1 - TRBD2 TGCGCCAGCAGCTTAGCGGGAGATCCAGATACGCAGTATTTT CASSLAGDPDTQYF
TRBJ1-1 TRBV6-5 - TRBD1 TGTGCCAGCGGACGACGCGCAGGGGGCTTCGATGAAGCTTTCTTT CASGRRAGGFDEAFF
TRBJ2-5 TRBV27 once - TGTGCCAGCAGTTTCCAAAGGGGTCAAGAGACCCAGTACTTC CASSFQRGQETQYF
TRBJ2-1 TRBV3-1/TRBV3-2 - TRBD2 TGTGCCAGCACCCTCACTAGCGGGGTCTACAATGAGCAGTTCTTC CASTLTSGVYNEQFF
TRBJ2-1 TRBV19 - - TGTGCCAGTAGTATAACAGGGGGGGTCAATGAGCAGTTCTTC CASSITGGVNEQFF
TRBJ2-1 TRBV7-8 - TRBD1 TGTGCCAGCAGCTTAGGGAGGACAGGCTACAATGAGCAGTTCTTC CASSLGRTGYNEQFF
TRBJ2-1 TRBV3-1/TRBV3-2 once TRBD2 TGTGCCAGCAGCCACTCCGCACTAGCGGGAGGAGGGGAGCAGTTCTTC CASSHSALAGGGEQFF
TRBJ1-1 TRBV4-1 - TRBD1 TGCGCCAGCAGCCAACCTTGGGGGACAGGACGGACTGAAGCTTTCTTT CASSQPWGTGRTEAFF
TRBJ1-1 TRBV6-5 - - TGTGCCAGCAGTACGGGTCCCAGGGGCACTGAAGCTTTCTTT CASSTGPRGTEAFF
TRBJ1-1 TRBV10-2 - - TGCGCCAGCAGTGGATCGCCGGGGATTGAAGCTTTCTTT CASSGSPGIEAFF
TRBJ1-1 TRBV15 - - TGTGCCACCAGCAGAGATTGGGGCTTGGCTTTCTTT CATSRDWGLAFF
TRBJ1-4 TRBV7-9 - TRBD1 TGTGCCAGCAGTTCCTCCGTAACAGGGGCGGGTGGCGAAAAACTGTTTTTT CASSSSVTGAGGEKLFF
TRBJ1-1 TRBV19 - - TGTGCCAGTACGCCGGGTCCTGGGGAGGCTTTCTTT CASTPGPGEAFF